The clone carrying this TCR beta chain was counted only a few times. The antigen is unknown. This sample is drawn from a study of beta chain features in type 1 diabetes. Study-level information: Analysis included around 99,000,000 sorted cells drawn from all samples.

Study-wide results and limits: Reduced insertions and increased deletions marked VDJ junctions in type 1 diabetes patients. Among all four CD4+ subsets, Type 1 diabetes patients had TCRB CDR3s that were moderately but significantly shorter. Within the patient group, naive, central memory and Treg TCRB repertoires appeared more similar to each other than within healthy donors.

The isolated RNA, all of it, was reverse transcribed, so expressed TCRB transcripts were what got sequenced. Profiled with immunoSEQ multiplex PCR; TCRdb holds only in-frame clones, not every one. Found here are a few hundred thousand clones, approximately 16% of them singletons; the top ten hold approximately 0.086%. Germline V gene sequence: CDR1 SQVTM, CDR2 ANQGSEA. Between the trimmed V and J ends, which lost 6 bases and 6 bases, there was a span of 13 bases. This CDR3 has 12 residues. A CD45RO/CCR7/CD25/CD127/CD95/CD27 panel sorted naive, central memory, regulatory and stem cell-like memory CD4+ cells.

The chain links TRBV29-1 to TRBJ2-3; the D gene is possibly TRBD1 (5 bases). The source of this sequence is a man under 40 with type 1 diabetes. Sequencing was performed on naive CD4+ T cells from blood. This chain's CDR3 is CSVDPGPDTQYF. CDR3 nucleotides: TGCAGCGTCGATCCAGGGCCGGATACGCAGTATTTT.